This T cell receptor beta chain was profiled in a study of blood T cell repertoires in COVID-19. Study background: From T cells, B-cell-depleted T cells, or PBMCs came the material, which was cDNA or gDNA.

Losses at the gene ends were 5 bases for V and 3 bases for J; bases not matched to a gene: 6. The CDR3 runs to 16 residues. The germline gives CDR1 MDHEN, CDR2 SYDVKM. The assay was immunoSEQ multiplex PCR, and TCRdb's table has in-frame clones only and misses some. This table holds under 250,000 clones, around nine tenths found once. The rearrangement links TRBV28 to TRBJ2-3; 12 bases line up with TRBD2. The sequence came from a man aged 60-69 years who had recovered from COVID-19. Sequenced material: peripheral blood. CDR3 DNA: TGTGCCAGCAGTACCCAGACTAGCGGGAGAACAGATACGCAGTATTTT. This translates into CASSTQTSGRTDTQYF.